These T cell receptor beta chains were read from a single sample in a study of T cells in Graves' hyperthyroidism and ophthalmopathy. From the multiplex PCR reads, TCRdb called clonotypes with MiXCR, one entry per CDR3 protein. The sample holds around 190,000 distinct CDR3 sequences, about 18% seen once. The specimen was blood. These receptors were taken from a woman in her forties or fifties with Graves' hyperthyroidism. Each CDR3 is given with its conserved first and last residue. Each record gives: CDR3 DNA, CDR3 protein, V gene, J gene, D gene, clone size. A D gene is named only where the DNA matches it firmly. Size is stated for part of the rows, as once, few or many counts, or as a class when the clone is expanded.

DNA: TGTGCCAGCAGCTTGTCTGCTTACGAGCAGTACTTC
CDR3: CASSLSAYEQYF
V: TRBV7-8
J: TRBJ2-7
D: NA
size: NA

DNA: TGCAGTGCTAGGCGGCTAGCGGGGGGGCTCGGTGGGGAGACCCAGTACTTC
CDR3: CSARRLAGGLGGETQYF
V: TRBV20-1
J: TRBJ2-5
D: TRBD2
size: many

DNA: TGTGCCACCGGGTCGGGACAGGAGGTTTCACCCCTCCACTTT
CDR3: CATGSGQEVSPLHF
V: TRBV15
J: TRBJ1-6
D: TRBD1
size: many

DNA: TGTGCCAGCAGTCTTCTCCAGGACAGGGCTTACGAGCAGTACTTC
CDR3: CASSLLQDRAYEQYF
V: TRBV12-3/TRBV12-4
J: TRBJ2-7
D: TRBD1
size: many

DNA: TGTGCCACCGGGGGGGCTGGGTTCTACGAGCAGTACTTC
CDR3: CATGGAGFYEQYF
V: TRBV24-1
J: TRBJ2-7
D: NA
size: many

DNA: TGCGCCAGCAGTCGGACTAGCGGATTTTCTCTCTCCTACAATGAGCAGTTCTTC
CDR3: CASSRTSGFSLSYNEQFF
V: TRBV5-1
J: TRBJ2-1
D: TRBD2
size: NA

DNA: TGTGCCAGCAGCCCCCGACAGGGGAACCATGGCTACACCTTC
CDR3: CASSPRQGNHGYTF
V: TRBV12-3/TRBV12-4
J: TRBJ1-2
D: TRBD1
size: many

DNA: TGTGCCAGCAGTTCTCTTGGGTCAAACACTGAAGCTTTCTTT
CDR3: CASSSLGSNTEAFF
V: TRBV12-3/TRBV12-4
J: TRBJ1-1
D: NA
size: many

DNA: TGTGCCAGTACAAAAAACTGGGGCTCGGGCAATCAGCCCCAGCATTTT
CDR3: CASTKNWGSGNQPQHF
V: TRBV19
J: TRBJ1-5
D: NA
size: many

DNA: TGTGCCAGCAGCTTATGGGATACACGACGAAATCAGCCCCAGCATTTT
CDR3: CASSLWDTRRNQPQHF
V: TRBV7-9
J: TRBJ1-5
D: NA
size: NA

DNA: TGTGCCAGCAGTTGTATGCGTGTGCAGGCGCAGTATTTT
CDR3: CASSCMRVQAQYF
V: TRBV6-1
J: TRBJ2-3
D: NA
size: many

DNA: TGTGCCAGCAGCTTGCGTAGTTCAGGGCCGGAAAAACTGTTTTTT
CDR3: CASSLRSSGPEKLFF
V: TRBV5-6
J: TRBJ1-4
D: NA
size: NA

DNA: TGTGCCAGCAGTTTATATGGACAGGGTAGCACAGATACGCAGTATTTT
CDR3: CASSLYGQGSTDTQYF
V: TRBV27
J: TRBJ2-3
D: TRBD1
size: many

DNA: TGTGCCAGCAGTTTGATGGCCGCAAGTAATGAGCAGTTCTTC
CDR3: CASSLMAASNEQFF
V: TRBV27
J: TRBJ2-1
D: NA
size: many

DNA: TGTGCCAGCAGGTCTACAGGGATTGGGGAGACCCAGTACTTC
CDR3: CASRSTGIGETQYF
V: TRBV12-3/TRBV12-4
J: TRBJ2-5
D: NA
size: many